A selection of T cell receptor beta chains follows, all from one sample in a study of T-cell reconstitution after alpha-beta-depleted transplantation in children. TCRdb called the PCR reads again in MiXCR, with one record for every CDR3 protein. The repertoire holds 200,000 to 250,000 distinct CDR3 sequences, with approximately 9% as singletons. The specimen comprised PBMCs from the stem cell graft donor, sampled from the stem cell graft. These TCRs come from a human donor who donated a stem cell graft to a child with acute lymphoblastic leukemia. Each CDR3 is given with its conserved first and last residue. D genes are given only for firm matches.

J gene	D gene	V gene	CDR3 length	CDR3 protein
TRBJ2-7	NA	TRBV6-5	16	CASRGARSGTYYEQYF
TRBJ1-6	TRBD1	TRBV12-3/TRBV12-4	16	CASSSLTGGQNSPLHF
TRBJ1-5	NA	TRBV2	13	CASSGDGNQPQHF
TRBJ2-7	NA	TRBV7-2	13	CASSLKTRYEQYF
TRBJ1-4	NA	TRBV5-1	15	CASSGQFQGNEKLFF
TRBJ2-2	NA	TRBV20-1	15	CSASGKDRNTGELFF
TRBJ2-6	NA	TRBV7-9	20	CASSRSFEGPPNSGANVLTF
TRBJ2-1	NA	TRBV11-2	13	CASSLTWGHEQFF
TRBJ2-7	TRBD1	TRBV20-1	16	CSARGTMGTDSYEQYF
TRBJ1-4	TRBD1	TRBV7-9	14	CASSIQGAEEKLFF